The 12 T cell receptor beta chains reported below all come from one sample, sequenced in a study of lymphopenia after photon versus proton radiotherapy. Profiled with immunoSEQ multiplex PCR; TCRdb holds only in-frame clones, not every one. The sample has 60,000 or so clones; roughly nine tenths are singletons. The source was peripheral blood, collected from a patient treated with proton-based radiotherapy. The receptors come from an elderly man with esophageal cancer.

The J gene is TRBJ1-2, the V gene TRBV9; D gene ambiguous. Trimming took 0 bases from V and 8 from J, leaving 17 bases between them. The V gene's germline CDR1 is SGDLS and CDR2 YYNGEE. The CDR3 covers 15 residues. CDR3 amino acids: CASSVGRGRSIGYTF. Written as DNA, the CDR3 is TGTGCCAGCAGCGTAGGTCGGGGTCGGTCGATCGGCTACACCTTC.

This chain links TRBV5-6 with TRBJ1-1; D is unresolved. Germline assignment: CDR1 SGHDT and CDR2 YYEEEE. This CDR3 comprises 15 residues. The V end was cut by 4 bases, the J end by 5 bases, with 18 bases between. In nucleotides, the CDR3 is TGTGCCAGCAGCCTAAGAAAGACCGGGGATACTGAAGCTTTCTTT. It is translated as CASSLRKTGDTEAFF.

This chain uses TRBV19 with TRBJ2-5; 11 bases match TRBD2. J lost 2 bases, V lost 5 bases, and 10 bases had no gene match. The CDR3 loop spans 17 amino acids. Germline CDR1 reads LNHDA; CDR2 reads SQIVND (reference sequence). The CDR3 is CASSGGGLAGAQETQYF. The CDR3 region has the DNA TGTGCCAGTAGTGGGGGAGGACTAGCGGGCGCGCAAGAGACCCAGTACTTC.

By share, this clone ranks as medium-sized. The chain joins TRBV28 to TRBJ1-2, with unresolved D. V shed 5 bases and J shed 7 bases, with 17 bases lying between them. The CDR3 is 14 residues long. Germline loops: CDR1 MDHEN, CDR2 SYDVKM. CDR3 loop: CASSPARVFGGYTF. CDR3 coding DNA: TGTGCCAGCAGTCCCGCGAGGGTGTTTGGTGGCTACACCTTC.

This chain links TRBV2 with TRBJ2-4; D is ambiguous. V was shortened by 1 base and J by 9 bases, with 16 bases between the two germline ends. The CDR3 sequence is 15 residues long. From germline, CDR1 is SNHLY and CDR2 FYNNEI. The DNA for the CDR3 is TGTGCCAGCAGTGAAGTGTCCGGAGCCAGTGGCATTCAGTACTTC. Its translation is CASSEVSGASGIQYF. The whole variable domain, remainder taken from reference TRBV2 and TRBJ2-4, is EPEVTQTPSHQVTQMGQEVILRCVPISNHLYFYWYRQILGQKVEFLVSFYNNEISEKSEIFDDQFSVERPDGSNFTLKIRSTKLEDSAMYFCASSEVSGASGIQYFGAGTRLSVL.

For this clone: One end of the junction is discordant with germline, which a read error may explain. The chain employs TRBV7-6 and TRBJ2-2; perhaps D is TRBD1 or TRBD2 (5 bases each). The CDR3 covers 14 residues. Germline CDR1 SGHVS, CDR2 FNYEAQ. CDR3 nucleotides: TGTGCCAGCAGCATAGCGAGGGGTACCGGGGAGCTGTTTTTT. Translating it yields CASSIARGTGELFF. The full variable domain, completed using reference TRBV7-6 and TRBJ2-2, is GAGVSQSPRYKVTKRGQDVALRCDPISGHVSLYWYRQALGQGPEFLTYFNYEAQQDKSGLPNDRFSAERPEGSISTLTIQRTEQRDSAMYRCASSIARGTGELFFGEGSRLTVL.

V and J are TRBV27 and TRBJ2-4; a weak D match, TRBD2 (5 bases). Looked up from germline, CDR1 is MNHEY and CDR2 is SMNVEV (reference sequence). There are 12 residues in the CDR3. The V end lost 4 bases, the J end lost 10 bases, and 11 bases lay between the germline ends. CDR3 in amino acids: CASSSSGGIQYF. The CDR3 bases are TGTGCCAGCAGTTCGTCCGGAGGAATTCAGTACTTC.

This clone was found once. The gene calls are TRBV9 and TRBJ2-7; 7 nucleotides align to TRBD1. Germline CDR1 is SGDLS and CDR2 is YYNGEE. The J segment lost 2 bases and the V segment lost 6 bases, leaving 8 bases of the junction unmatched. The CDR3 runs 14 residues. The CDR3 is CASTRDSVAYEQYF. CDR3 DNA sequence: TGTGCCAGCACCCGGGACAGTGTGGCCTACGAGCAGTACTTC.

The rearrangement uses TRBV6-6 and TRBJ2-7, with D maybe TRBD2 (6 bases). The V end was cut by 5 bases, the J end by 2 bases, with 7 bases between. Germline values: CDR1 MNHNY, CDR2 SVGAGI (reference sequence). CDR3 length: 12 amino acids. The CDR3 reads CASSRGTYEQYF. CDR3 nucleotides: TGTGCCAGCAGTCGCGGGACCTACGAGCAGTACTTC.

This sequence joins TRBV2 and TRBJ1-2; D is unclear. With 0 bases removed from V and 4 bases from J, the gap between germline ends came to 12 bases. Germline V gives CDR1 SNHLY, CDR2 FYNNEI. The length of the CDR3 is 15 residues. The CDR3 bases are TGTGCCAGCAGTGAAGCGCGGGGAGGGCCCTATGGCTACACCTTC. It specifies CASSEARGGPYGYTF.

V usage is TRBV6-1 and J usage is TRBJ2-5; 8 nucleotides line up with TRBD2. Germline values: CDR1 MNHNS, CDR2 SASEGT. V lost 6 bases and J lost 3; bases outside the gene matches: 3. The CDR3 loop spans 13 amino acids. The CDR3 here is CASRISGKETQYF. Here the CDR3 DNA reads TGTGCCAGCAGGATTAGCGGGAAAGAGACCCAGTACTTC.

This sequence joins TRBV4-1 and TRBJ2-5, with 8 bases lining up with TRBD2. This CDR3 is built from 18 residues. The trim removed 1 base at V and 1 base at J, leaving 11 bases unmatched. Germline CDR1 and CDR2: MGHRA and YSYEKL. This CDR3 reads CASSQGRASGGFQETQYF. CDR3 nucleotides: TGCGCCAGCAGCCAAGGCCGGGCGAGCGGGGGCTTCCAAGAGACCCAGTACTTC.